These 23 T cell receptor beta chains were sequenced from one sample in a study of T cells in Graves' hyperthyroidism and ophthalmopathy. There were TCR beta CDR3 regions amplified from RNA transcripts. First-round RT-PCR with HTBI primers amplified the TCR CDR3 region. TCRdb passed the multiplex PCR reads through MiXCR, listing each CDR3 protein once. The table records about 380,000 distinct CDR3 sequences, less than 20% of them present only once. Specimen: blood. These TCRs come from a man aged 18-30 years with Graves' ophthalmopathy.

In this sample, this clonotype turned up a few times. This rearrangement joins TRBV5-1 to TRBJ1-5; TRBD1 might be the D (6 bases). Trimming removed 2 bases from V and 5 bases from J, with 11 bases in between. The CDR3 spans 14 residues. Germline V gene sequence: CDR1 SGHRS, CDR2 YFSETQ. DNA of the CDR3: TGCGCCAGCAGCTTCTCAGGGGAGGATCAGCCCCAGCATTTT. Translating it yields CASSFSGEDQPQHF.

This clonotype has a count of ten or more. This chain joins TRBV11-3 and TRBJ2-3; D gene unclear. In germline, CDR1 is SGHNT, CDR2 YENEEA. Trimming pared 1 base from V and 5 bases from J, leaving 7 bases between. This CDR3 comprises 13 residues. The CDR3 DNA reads TGTGCCAGCAGCTTAGGGGTGAAAGATACGCAGTATTTT. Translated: CASSLGVKDTQYF.

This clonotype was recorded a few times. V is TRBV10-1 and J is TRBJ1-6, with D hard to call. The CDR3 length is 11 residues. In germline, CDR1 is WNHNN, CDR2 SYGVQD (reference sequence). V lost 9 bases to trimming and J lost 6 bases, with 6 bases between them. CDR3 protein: CARMCNSPLHF. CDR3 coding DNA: TGCGCCAGGATGTGTAATTCACCCCTCCACTTT.

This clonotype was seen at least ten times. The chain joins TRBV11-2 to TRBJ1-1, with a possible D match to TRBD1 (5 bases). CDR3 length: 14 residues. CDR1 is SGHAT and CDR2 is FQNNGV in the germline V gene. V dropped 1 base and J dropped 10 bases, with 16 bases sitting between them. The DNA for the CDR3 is TGTGCCAGCAGCTTAGTTGGGGCAAAGGAAGGAGCTTTCTTT. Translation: CASSLVGAKEGAFF.

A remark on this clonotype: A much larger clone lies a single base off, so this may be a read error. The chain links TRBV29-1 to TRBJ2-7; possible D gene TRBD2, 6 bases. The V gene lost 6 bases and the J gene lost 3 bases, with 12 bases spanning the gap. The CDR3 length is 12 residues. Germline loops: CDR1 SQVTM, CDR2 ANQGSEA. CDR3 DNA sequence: TGCAGCGTGGGGGGTTCCCACTACGAGCAGTACTTC. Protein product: CSVGGSHYEQYF.

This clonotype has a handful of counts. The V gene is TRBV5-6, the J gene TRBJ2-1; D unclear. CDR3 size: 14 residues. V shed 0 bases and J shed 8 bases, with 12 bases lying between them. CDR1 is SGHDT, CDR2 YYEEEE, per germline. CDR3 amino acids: CASSLASGIHEQFF. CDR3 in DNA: TGTGCCAGCAGCTTGGCTTCTGGGATTCATGAGCAGTTCTTC. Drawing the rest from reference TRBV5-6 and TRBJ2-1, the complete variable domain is DAGVTQSPTHLIKTRGQQVTLRCSPKSGHDTVSWYQQALGQGPQFIFQYYEEEERQRGNFPDRFSGHQFPNYSSELNVNALLLGDSALYLCASSLASGIHEQFFGPGTRLTVL.

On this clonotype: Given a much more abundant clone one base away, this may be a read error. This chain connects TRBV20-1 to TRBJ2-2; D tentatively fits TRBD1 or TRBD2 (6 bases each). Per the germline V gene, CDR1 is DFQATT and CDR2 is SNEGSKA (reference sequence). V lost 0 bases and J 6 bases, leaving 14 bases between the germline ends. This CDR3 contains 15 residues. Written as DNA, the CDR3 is TGCAGTGCTAGAGATGGGGGGCAAGGGGCCGGGGAGCTGTTTTTT. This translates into CSARDGGQGAGELFF.

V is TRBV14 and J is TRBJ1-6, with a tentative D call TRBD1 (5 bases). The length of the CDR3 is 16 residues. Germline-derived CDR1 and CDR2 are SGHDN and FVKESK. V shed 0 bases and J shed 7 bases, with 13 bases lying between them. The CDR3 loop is CASSQDAGVRNSPLHF. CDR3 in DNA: TGTGCCAGCAGCCAAGACGCGGGGGTGAGGAATTCACCCCTCCACTTT.

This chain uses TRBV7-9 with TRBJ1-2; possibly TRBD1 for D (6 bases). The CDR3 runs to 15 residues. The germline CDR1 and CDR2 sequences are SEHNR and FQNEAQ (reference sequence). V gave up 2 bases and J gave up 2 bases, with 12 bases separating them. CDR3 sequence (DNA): TGTGCCAGCAGCTTAATCAGGGGATACAACTATGGCTACACCTTC. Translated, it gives CASSLIRGYNYGYTF.

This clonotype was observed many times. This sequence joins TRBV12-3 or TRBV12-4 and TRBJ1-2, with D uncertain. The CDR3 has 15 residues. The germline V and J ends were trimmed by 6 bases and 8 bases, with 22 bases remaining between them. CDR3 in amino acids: CASSPGVGRTWGYTF. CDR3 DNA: TGTGCCAGCAGCCCCGGGGTCGGCAGGACCTGGGGCTACACCTTC.

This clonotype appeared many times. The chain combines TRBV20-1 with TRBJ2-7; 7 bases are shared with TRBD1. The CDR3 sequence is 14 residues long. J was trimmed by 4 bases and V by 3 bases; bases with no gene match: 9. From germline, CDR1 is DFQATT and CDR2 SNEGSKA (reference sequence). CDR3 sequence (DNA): TGCAGTGCTAGGGAGACAGGGCGAATTTACGAGCAGTACTTC. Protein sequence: CSARETGRIYEQYF.

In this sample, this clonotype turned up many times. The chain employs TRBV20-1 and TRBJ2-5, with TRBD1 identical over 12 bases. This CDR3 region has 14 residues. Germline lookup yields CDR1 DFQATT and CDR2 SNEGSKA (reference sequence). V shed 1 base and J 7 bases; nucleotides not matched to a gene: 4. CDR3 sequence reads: CSARGDRGQGTQYF. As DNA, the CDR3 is TGCAGTGCTAGAGGGGACAGGGGGCAGGGGACCCAGTACTTC.

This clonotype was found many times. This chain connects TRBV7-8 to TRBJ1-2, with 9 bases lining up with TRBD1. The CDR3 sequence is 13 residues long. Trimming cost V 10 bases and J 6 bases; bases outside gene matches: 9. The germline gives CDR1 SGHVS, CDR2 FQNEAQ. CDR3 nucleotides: TGTGCCACCTTTACAGGGGGCAAGGATGGCTACACCTTC. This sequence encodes CATFTGGKDGYTF.

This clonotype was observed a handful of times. The CDR3 sequence: CASSFFPTGSSNQPQHF. The DNA for the CDR3 is TGTGCCAGCAGCTTTTTCCCTACGGGAAGTAGCAATCAGCCCCAGCATTTT. The chain combines TRBV7-9 with TRBJ1-5; D is uncertain. Trimming cost V 3 bases and J 0 bases, with 15 bases left between them. The CDR3 runs to 17 residues. From germline, CDR1 is SEHNR and CDR2 FQNEAQ (reference sequence).

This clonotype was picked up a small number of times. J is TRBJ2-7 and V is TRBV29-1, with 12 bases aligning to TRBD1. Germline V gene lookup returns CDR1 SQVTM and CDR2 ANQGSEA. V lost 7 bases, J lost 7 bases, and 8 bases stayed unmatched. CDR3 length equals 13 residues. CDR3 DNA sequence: TGCAGCGCTCCGGGACAGGGGGCTGGGGAGCAGTACTTC. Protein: CSAPGQGAGEQYF.

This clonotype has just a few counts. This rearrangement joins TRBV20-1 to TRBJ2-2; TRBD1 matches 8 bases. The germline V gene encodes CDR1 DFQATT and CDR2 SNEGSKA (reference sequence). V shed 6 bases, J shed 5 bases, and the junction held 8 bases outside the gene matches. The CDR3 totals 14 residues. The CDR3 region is CSATGTGLTGELFF. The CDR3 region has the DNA TGCAGTGCCACCGGGACAGGACTGACCGGGGAGCTGTTTTTT.

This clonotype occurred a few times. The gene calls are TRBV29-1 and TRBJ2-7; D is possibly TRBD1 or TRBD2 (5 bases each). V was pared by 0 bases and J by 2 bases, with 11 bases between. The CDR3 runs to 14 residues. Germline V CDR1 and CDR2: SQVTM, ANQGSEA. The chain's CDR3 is CSVEDGDRTYEQYF. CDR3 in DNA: TGCAGCGTTGAAGATGGGGACCGGACCTACGAGCAGTACTTC.

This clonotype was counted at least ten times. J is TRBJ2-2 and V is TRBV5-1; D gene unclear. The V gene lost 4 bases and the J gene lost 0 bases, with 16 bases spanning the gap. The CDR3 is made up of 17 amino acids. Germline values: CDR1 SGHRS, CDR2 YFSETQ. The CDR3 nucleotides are TGCGCCAGCAGCCCTAGAGGATTGCCTTCGAACACCGGGGAGCTGTTTTTT. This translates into CASSPRGLPSNTGELFF. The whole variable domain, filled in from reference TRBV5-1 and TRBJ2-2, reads KAGVTQTPRYLIKTRGQQVTLSCSPISGHRSVSWYQQTPGQGLQFLFEYFSETQRNKGNFPGRFSGRQFSNSRSEMNVSTLELGDSALYLCASSPRGLPSNTGELFFGEGSRLTVL.

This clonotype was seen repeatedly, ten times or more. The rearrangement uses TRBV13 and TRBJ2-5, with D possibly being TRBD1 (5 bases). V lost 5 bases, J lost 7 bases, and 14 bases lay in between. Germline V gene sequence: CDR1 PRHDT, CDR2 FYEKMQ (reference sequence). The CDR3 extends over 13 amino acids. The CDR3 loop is CASSIDSQGTQYF. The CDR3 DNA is TGTGCCAGCAGCATCGACAGCCAGGGGACCCAGTACTTC. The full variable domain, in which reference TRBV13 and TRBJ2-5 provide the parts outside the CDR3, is AAGVIQSPRHLIKEKRETATLKCYPIPRHDTVYWYQQGPGQDPQFLISFYEKMQSDKGSIPDRFSAQQFSDYHSELNMSSLELGDSALYFCASSIDSQGTQYFGPGTRLLVL.

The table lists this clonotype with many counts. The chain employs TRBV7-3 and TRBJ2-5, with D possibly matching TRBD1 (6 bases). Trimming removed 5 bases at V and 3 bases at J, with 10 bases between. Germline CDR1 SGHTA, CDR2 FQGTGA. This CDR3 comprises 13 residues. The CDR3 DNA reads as TGTGCCAGCAGCAAATACAGGGAAGAGACCCAGTACTTC. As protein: CASSKYREETQYF.

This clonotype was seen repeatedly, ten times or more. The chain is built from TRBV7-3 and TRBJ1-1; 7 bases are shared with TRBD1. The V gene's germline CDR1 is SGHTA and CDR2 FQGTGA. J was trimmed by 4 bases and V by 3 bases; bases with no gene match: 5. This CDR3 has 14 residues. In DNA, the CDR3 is TGTGCCAGCAGCTTGACAGGGTTGAGCACTGAAGCTTTCTTT. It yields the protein CASSLTGLSTEAFF.

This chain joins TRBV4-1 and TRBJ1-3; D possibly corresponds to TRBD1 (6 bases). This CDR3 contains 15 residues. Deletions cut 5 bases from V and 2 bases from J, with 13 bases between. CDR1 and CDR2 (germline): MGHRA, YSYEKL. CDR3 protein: CASSGGPNPGNTIYF. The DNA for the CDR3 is TGCGCCAGCAGCGGGGGCCCGAACCCTGGAAACACCATATATTTT.

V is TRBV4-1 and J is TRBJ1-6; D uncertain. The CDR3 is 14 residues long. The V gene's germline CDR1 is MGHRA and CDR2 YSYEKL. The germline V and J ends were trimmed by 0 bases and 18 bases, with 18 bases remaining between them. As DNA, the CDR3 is TGCGCCAGCAGCCAAGATGGGGTAGAGTCAACCCCCCACTTT. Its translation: CASSQDGVESTPHF.